This TCR beta chain derives from a study of follicular helper T cells after annual influenza vaccination. V dropped 3 bases and J dropped 6 bases, with 9 bases sitting between them. The CDR3 is 13 residues long. Germline V gives CDR1 SGHTA, CDR2 FQGNSA. The data were produced by immunoSEQ multiplex PCR, yet TCRdb's version contains in-frame clones alone and is incomplete. The repertoire includes 6,500 to 8,000 clones, around 82% of them detected once, and about 1.4% sits in the top ten. Time point given: 2015-2016 season, 7 days after influenza vaccination. Vaccine contraindications, substance abuse, HIV/AIDS, active malignancy and active illness excluded donors.

The receptor was derived from an adult who received the influenza vaccine. The source was CXCR5- memory CD4+ T cells sorted from blood, collected 7 days after influenza vaccination. The chain is built from TRBV7-2 and TRBJ1-5; D gene uncertain. The CDR3 sequence: CASSLEGGQPQHF. Written as DNA, the CDR3 is TGTGCCAGCAGCTTGGAGGGAGGTCAGCCCCAGCATTTT.